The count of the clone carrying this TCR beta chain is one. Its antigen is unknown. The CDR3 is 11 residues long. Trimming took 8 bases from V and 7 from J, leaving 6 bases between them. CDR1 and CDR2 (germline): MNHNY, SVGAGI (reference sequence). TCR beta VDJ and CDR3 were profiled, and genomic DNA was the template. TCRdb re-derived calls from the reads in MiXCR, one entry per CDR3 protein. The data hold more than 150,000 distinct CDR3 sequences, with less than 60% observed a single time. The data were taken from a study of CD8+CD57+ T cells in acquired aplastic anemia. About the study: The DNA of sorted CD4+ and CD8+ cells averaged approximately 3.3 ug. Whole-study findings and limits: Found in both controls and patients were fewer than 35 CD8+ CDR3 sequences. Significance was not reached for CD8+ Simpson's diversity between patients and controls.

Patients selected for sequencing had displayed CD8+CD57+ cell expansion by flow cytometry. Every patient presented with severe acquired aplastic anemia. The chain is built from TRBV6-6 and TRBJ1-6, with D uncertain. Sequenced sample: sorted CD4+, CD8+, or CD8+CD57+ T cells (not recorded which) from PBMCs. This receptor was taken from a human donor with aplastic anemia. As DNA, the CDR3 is TGTGCCAGCGCGGGGAATTCACCCCTCCACTTT. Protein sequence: CASAGNSPLHF.